This T cell receptor beta chain stems from a study of blood T cell repertoires in COVID-19. Across the study: T cells, B-cell-depleted T cells, or PBMCs supplied cDNA or gDNA.

The table came from immunoSEQ multiplex PCR; TCRdb's copy has only in-frame clones and leaves some out. Found here are 200,000 or so clones, more than 70% of them singletons; the top ten hold 6.5% to 9%. Assignment of participants to cohorts was predicated upon participant-reported clinical history. CDR3 length: 15 residues. V was clipped by 0 bases and J by 8 bases, with 12 bases between them. CDR1 and CDR2 (germline): SGHRS, YFSETQ. Source material: PBMCs or T cells enriched from blood (not recorded which). The rearrangement uses TRBV5-1 and TRBJ1-6, with TRBD1 as a possible D gene (6 bases). The TCR comes from a woman aged 18-35 years who had recovered from COVID-19. The CDR3 loop is CASSLELQGYSPLHF. In DNA form, the CDR3 reads TGCGCCAGCAGCTTGGAACTTCAGGGGTATTCACCCCTCCACTTT.